Presented here are 14 T cell receptor beta chains from one specimen sequenced in a study of T cells expressing NK-cell markers. TCRdb derives one entry per CDR3 protein from the 5' RACE reads, leaving out DNA. Here the sample table reports more than 400,000 distinct CDR3 sequences. Specimen: blood T cells: a sorted CD56 or NKG2C T cell subset, CD4+ or CD8+ T cells, or bulk PBMC T cells (not recorded which). The source of these receptors is a woman between 18 and 75 years old in good health.

The chain is built from TRBV5-1 and TRBJ1-4. In germline, CDR1 is SGHRS, CDR2 YFSETQ. The CDR3 is 14 amino acids. The CDR3: CASSLDVGNEKLFF.

V gene TRBV7-2 combines with J gene TRBJ2-1; TCRdb's assignment of TRBD1 cannot be checked, as there is no DNA. The CDR3 consists of 13 residues. The germline V gene has CDR1 SGHTA and CDR2 FQGNSA. The CDR3 is CASSPPPGNEQFF.

The chain is built from TRBV19 and TRBJ2-2; TCRdb lists TRBD1, though no DNA is available to test this call. Germline V lookup: CDR1 LNHDA, CDR2 SQIVND (reference sequence). The CDR3 has 15 amino acids. The CDR3 spells CASSPTGVVSGELFF. Variable domain in full (rest from reference TRBV19 and TRBJ2-2): DGGITQSPKYLFRKEGQNVTLSCEQNLNHDAMYWYRQDPGQGLRLIYYSQIVNDFQKGDIAEGYSVSREKKESFPLTVTSAQKNPTAFYLCASSPTGVVSGELFFGEGSRLTVL.

The V call is TRBV4-3, the J call TRBJ2-3; the TCRdb D gene call, TRBD2, has no DNA to confirm it. Germline lookup yields CDR1 LGHNA and CDR2 YSLEER. This CDR3 is built from 17 residues. The CDR3 region is CASSQETAGRLPDTQYF.

This chain uses TRBV7-3 with TRBJ1-6; TCRdb lists TRBD1, though no DNA is available to test this call. The CDR3 has 14 residues. Germline V gene lookup returns CDR1 SGHTA and CDR2 FQGTGA. The CDR3 is CASSLSGEYSPLHF.

This rearrangement joins TRBV2 to TRBJ2-7; TCRdb's assignment of TRBD2 cannot be checked, as there is no DNA. CDR3 length equals 19 residues. Germline V gene data show CDR1 as SNHLY and CDR2 as FYNNEI. This CDR3 is CASSEPKGLAGGSSYEQYF.

The rearrangement links TRBV20-1 to TRBJ2-1; TCRdb picks TRBD1, but there is no DNA to check that call. From germline, CDR1 is DFQATT and CDR2 SNEGSKA (reference sequence). The CDR3 extends over 13 amino acids. CDR3 in amino acids: CSASGVSYNEQFF.

V gene TRBV4-3 combines with J gene TRBJ1-4; TCRdb lists TRBD1, though no DNA is available to test this call. Germline lookup yields CDR1 LGHNA and CDR2 YSLEER. The CDR3 has 14 residues. CDR3 amino acids: CASSRGQLGEKLFF.

The chain links TRBV7-8 to TRBJ2-3; TCRdb picks TRBD1, but there is no DNA to check that call. Germline values: CDR1 SGHVS, CDR2 FQNEAQ. The CDR3 consists of 15 residues. CDR3 region: CASSLRGKEADTQYF.

This chain uses TRBV9 with TRBJ1-3; absent DNA, TCRdb's TRBD1 call cannot be checked. The length of the CDR3 is 13 residues. Germline CDR1 is SGDLS and CDR2 is YYNGEE. The CDR3 region is CASSGQGQGTIYF. The full variable domain, with the rest looked up from reference TRBV9 and TRBJ1-3, is DSGVTQTPKHLITATGQRVTLRCSPRSGDLSVYWYQQSLDQGLQFLIQYYNGEERAKGNILERFSAQQFPDLHSELNLSSLELGDSALYFCASSGQGQGTIYFGEGSWLTVV.

This rearrangement joins TRBV6-1 to TRBJ2-3. The CDR3 spans 15 residues. Germline V gene sequence: CDR1 MNHNS, CDR2 SASEGT. The CDR3 region is CASTDVRLGTDTQYF.

The chain links TRBV10-3 to TRBJ1-3. The CDR3 covers 15 residues. CDR1 is ENHRY, CDR2 SYGVKD, per germline. The CDR3 is CAISEYPFSGNTIYF.

The rearrangement joins TRBV27 to TRBJ2-3; the TCRdb D gene call, TRBD2, has no DNA to confirm it. Germline V gene sequence: CDR1 MNHEY, CDR2 SMNVEV (reference sequence). CDR3 length equals 16 residues. The CDR3 sequence is CASSLFPAGAEDTQYF.

The chain is built from TRBV7-2 and TRBJ2-3; checking the TCRdb D call of TRBD2 is not possible without DNA. The CDR3 contains 13 residues. Germline CDR1 SGHTA, CDR2 FQGNSA. The CDR3 spells CASSPSLLDTQYF. Together with reference TRBV7-2 and TRBJ2-3, the CDR3 gives the full variable domain: GAGVSQSPSNKVTEKGKDVELRCDPISGHTALYWYRQSLGQGLEFLIYFQGNSAPDKSGLPSDRFSAERTGGSVSTLTIQRTQQEDSAVYLCASSPSLLDTQYFGPGTRLTVL.